This T cell receptor (beta chain) was captured by sequencing in a study of OX40 agonist ivuxolimab in advanced cancers. Germline V gene data show CDR1 as KGHSH and CDR2 as LQKENI. The germline V and J ends were trimmed by 3 bases and 6 bases, with 9 bases remaining between them. This CDR3 is 13 amino acids long. Assay: immunoSEQ multiplex PCR; the TCRdb copy retains only in-frame clones and omits some. Here the sample spans roughly 120,000 clones, around nine tenths being singletons. This clonotype was obtained from an adult with an advanced solid tumor such as melanoma, head and neck, liver or kidney cancer. The V and J genes are TRBV18 and TRBJ2-1; D is possibly TRBD1 (6 bases). The sample here was CD4+ or CD8+ T cells sorted from blood, taken in a trial of the OX40 agonist ivuxolimab. CDR3 loop: CASSPGQLNEQFF. The CDR3 bases are TGTGCCAGCTCACCTGGACAGCTCAATGAGCAGTTCTTC.